One T cell receptor (beta chain) is described in this entry. These data come from a study of cytomegalovirus exposure and HLA in healthy donors. PCR employed 60 Vbeta and 13 Jbeta primers. Repertoires were generated with immunoSEQ multiplex PCR, while TCRdb's copy carries only in-frame clones and drops some. In all, the sample yields 100,000 to 150,000 clones. CDR3 length: 12 residues. The V gene end was trimmed by 6 bases and the J gene end by 8 bases; junction bases not matched to a gene: 2. Looked up from germline, CDR1 is MNHNS and CDR2 is SASEGT. This TCR derives from a man aged 25 to 45 in good health and CMV-seronegative. V and J are TRBV6-1 and TRBJ1-3; the match to TRBD1 covers 9 bases. Sequenced: PBMCs. The CDR3 sequence is CASSGQGYTIYF. The CDR3 bases are TGTGCCAGCAGCGGACAGGGGTACACCATATATTTT.